A single sample is the source of the 14 T cell receptor beta chains below, sequenced in a study of CD8 T cells in ankylosing spondylitis (dated by TCRdb to between 2016 and 2019). Library creation used 5' RACE. Sequencing used an Illumina HiSeq 2500. The public reads were run again by TCRdb, first through fastp at Q25 and then through MiXCR, and only productive beta chains were kept. A single entry per CDR3 protein holds the most common genes and DNA from its merged rows. The sample contains about 160,000 distinct CDR3 sequences, 9.8% of them found a single time. The ten largest clones capture about 14% of the sample. Sequenced input: blood, either unsorted or a sorted T cell fraction (not recorded which). The receptors were gathered from a female donor with ankylosing spondylitis or in good health (not recorded which).

The gene calls are TRBV2 and TRBJ2-7, with 10 bases matching TRBD1. CDR1 is SNHLY and CDR2 is FYNNEI in the germline V gene. The CDR3 has 13 amino acids. The ends lost 6 bases at V and 4 bases at J; junction bases unmatched: 3. The CDR3 region has the DNA TGTGCCAGCAGGCCGGGACAGGGGTACGAGCAGTACTTC. It encodes CASRPGQGYEQYF.

This clonotype was observed at least ten times. This rearrangement joins TRBV7-9 to TRBJ2-1, with 11 bases lining up with TRBD2. CDR3 length: 15 residues. Looked up from germline, CDR1 is SEHNR and CDR2 is FQNEAQ (reference sequence). The ends lost 5 bases at V and 7 bases at J; junction bases unmatched: 7. In DNA, the CDR3 is TGTGCCAGCAGCCCACCCGGGACTAGCGGAAATGAGCAGTTCTTC. Translation: CASSPPGTSGNEQFF.

This clonotype has only a few counts. Because the CDR3's place on the DNA is in doubt, the DNA is left out and the CDR3 is given as listed by TCRdb. This chain joins TRBV21-1 and TRBJ2-7; the table's D call, TRBD2, was not checked against the DNA. TRBV21-1 is labeled a pseudogene. The CDR3 contains 14 residues when both ends are counted. The CDR3 spells CALVGSGSSYEQYF.

This clonotype was counted once. The J gene is TRBJ2-1, the V gene TRBV7-6, with TRBD2 as a possible D gene (6 bases). The length of the CDR3 is 16 residues. The V gene lost 6 bases and the J gene lost 4 bases, with 19 bases spanning the gap. Germline-derived CDR1 and CDR2 are SGHVS and FNYEAQ. The CDR3 DNA follows: TGTGCCAGCAGTCCCTTTGCCAGCGGAGGGTACAATGAGCAGTTCTTC. This encodes CASSPFASGGYNEQFF.

The J gene is TRBJ2-4, the V gene TRBV6-2 or TRBV6-3; D is ambiguous. The CDR3 totals 16 residues. The V gene lost 6 bases and the J gene lost 3 bases, with 18 bases spanning the gap. Germline V lookup: CDR1 MNHEY, CDR2 SVGEGT. Here the CDR3 DNA reads TGTGCCAGCAGAACCGGACGGGCCTGGGACAAAAACATTCAGTACTTC. Residues: CASRTGRAWDKNIQYF.

The V gene is TRBV20-1, the J gene TRBJ2-5; D is uncertain. Looked up from germline, CDR1 is DFQATT and CDR2 is SNEGSKA (reference sequence). This CDR3 spans 13 amino acids. V lost 6 bases and J 5 bases, leaving 16 bases between the germline ends. The CDR3 DNA sequence: TGCAGTGCGGACCGAGTTAATACGGAGACCCAGTACTTC. It specifies CSADRVNTETQYF.

Only a few counts were recorded for this clonotype. The rearrangement joins TRBV5-4 to TRBJ2-1; 12 bases match TRBD2. The CDR3 loop spans 20 amino acids. Unmatched junction bases numbered 13, after V lost 3 bases and J lost 0 bases. Per the germline V gene, CDR1 is SGHNT and CDR2 is YYREEE (reference sequence). CDR3 sequence reads: CASSYLVLAGGIVSYNEQFF. In DNA form, the CDR3 reads TGTGCCAGCAGCTACCTCGTACTAGCGGGAGGCATAGTCTCCTACAATGAGCAGTTCTTC.

Ten or more counts support this clonotype. This chain links TRBV7-9 with TRBJ2-5; a weak D match, TRBD1 (6 bases). Deletions cut 8 bases from V and 5 bases from J, with 12 bases between. There are 12 residues in the CDR3. Germline CDR1 is SEHNR and CDR2 is FQNEAQ (reference sequence). CDR3 residues: CASRTGRETQYF. The CDR3 DNA follows: TGTGCCAGCCGAACAGGGCGGGAGACCCAGTACTTC.

This clonotype occurred many times. This chain uses TRBV6-1 with TRBJ2-5, with a tentative D call TRBD2 (6 bases). Trimming removed 5 bases at V and 2 bases at J, with 21 bases between. CDR1 is MNHNS and CDR2 is SASEGT in the germline V gene. This CDR3 spans 17 amino acids. The CDR3 loop reads CASSPRLAGGWQETQYF. The CDR3 region has the DNA TGTGCCAGCAGTCCCCGGCTAGCCGGGGGTTGGCAAGAGACCCAGTACTTC.

This clonotype was seen ten or more times. CDR3 loop: CASSLTTRRGAYNEQFF. In DNA form, the CDR3 reads TGTGCCAGCAGCTTGACCACTAGAAGAGGGGCCTACAATGAGCAGTTCTTC. V gene TRBV5-6 combines with J gene TRBJ2-1; D possibly matches TRBD1 or TRBD2 (5 bases each). Trimming left V 1 base short and J 2 bases short, with 16 bases between. Germline V CDR1 and CDR2: SGHDT, YYEEEE. The CDR3 extends over 17 amino acids.

This clonotype has more than one count but fewer than ten. The chain has TRBV12-3 or TRBV12-4 and TRBJ2-7, with TRBD2 as a possible D gene (6 bases). V was trimmed by 3 bases and J by 2 bases, leaving 11 bases between them. CDR3 length: 14 amino acids. CDR3 bases: TGTGCCAGCAGTTTGATGGGGGGAGCCTACGAGCAGTACTTC. Its protein product is CASSLMGGAYEQYF.

The count of this clonotype is one. A read error may be the cause here, since a much bigger clone is one base away. The genes are TRBV7-6 and TRBJ2-1; 7 bases map to TRBD2. CDR1 SGHVS and CDR2 FNYEAQ come from the germline V gene. The CDR3 covers 14 residues. The CDR3 loop reads CASSQGGVYNVQFF. The CDR3, as DNA: TGTGCCAGCAGCCAGGGAGGGGTTTACAATGTGCAGTTCTTC.

The gene calls are TRBV27 and TRBJ2-1; 9 bases are a match to TRBD1. Per germline, CDR1 MNHEY and CDR2 SMNVEV (reference sequence). The junction had 4 bases not matched to a gene; V was cut back by 2 bases and J by 8 bases. This CDR3 is built from 14 residues. CDR3 coding DNA: TGTGCCAGCAGTTTAGGGACAGGGTTCGATGAGCAGTTCTTC. This sequence encodes CASSLGTGFDEQFF.

This clonotype was observed a handful of times. The J gene is TRBJ2-3, the V gene TRBV20-1, with D hard to call. V was shortened by 5 bases and J by 2 bases, with 14 bases between the two germline ends. The CDR3 is 14 amino acids. Germline V lookup: CDR1 DFQATT, CDR2 SNEGSKA (reference sequence). The CDR3 loop is CSAPSAALTDTQYF. CDR3 sequence (DNA): TGCAGTGCTCCCTCCGCGGCCCTCACAGATACGCAGTATTTT.